This T cell receptor beta chain comes out of a study of T cell changes during pregnancy in multiple sclerosis. Some clones are missing from TCRdb's copy, which holds only in-frame ones; the method was immunoSEQ multiplex PCR. The repertoire holds about 39,000 clones, 75% to 95% seen once, with 0.4% to 0.6% in the top ten. CDR3 size: 15 residues. Losses at the gene ends were 6 bases for V and 10 bases for J; bases not matched to a gene: 13. From germline, CDR1 is LNHDA and CDR2 SQIVND (reference sequence). This clone was recorded only once. The clonotype originates from a female donor in good health, enrolled as a control in a pregnancy study. The rearrangement joins TRBV19 to TRBJ2-2, with TRBD1 matching 8 bases. The material was CD4+ T cells from peripheral blood mononuclear cells, obtained in the first trimester of pregnancy. The CDR3 spells CASRPTGTGYVELFF. CDR3 DNA: TGTGCCAGTAGGCCTACGGGGACAGGATACGTGGAGCTGTTTTTT.